The clone carrying this T cell receptor (beta chain) has more than one count but fewer than ten. Its matching antigen is unknown. This sample is drawn from a study of beta chain features in type 1 diabetes. The investigators reverse transcribed all of the isolated RNA, so they sequenced expressed TCRB transcripts. Produced via immunoSEQ multiplex PCR; TCRdb's table is partial and in-frame only. The sample has roughly 340,000 clones, roughly an eighth seen once. The germline V and J ends were trimmed by 2 bases and 3 bases, with 16 bases remaining between them. CDR1 SGHDN and CDR2 FVKESK come from the germline V gene. The CDR3 runs to 16 residues. Findings of the study overall: There was a moderate but significant shortening of TCRB CDR3s in all four CD4+ subsets of Type 1 diabetes patients.

The TCR originated in a woman aged 18-30 years with type 1 diabetes. Sequencing was done on a sample of naive CD4+ T cells from blood. The chain combines TRBV14 with TRBJ1-1, with D perhaps matching TRBD1 (5 bases). The DNA of the CDR3 is TGTGCCAGCAGCCAACGTCCCGTGGGGCTGGACACTGAAGCTTTCTTT. It translates to CASSQRPVGLDTEAFF.